The sequence of this T cell receptor (beta chain) was determined in a study of T cell changes during pregnancy in multiple sclerosis. Data came from immunoSEQ multiplex PCR; TCRdb stores just in-frame clones and leaves some out. The sample carries under 95,000 clones, roughly 92% recorded once. V lost 1 base and J lost 3; bases outside the gene matches: 1. The CDR3 spans 13 residues. Germline V gene lookup returns CDR1 GTSNPN and CDR2 SVGIG (reference sequence). The chain combines TRBV30 with TRBJ1-2, with 8 bases that match TRBD1. This specimen was peripheral blood, taken after pregnancy. The source is a female donor with multiple sclerosis, enrolled in a pregnancy study. The CDR3 region is CAWSGTGHYGYTF. In nucleotides, the CDR3 is TGTGCCTGGAGTGGGACAGGGCACTATGGCTACACCTTC.